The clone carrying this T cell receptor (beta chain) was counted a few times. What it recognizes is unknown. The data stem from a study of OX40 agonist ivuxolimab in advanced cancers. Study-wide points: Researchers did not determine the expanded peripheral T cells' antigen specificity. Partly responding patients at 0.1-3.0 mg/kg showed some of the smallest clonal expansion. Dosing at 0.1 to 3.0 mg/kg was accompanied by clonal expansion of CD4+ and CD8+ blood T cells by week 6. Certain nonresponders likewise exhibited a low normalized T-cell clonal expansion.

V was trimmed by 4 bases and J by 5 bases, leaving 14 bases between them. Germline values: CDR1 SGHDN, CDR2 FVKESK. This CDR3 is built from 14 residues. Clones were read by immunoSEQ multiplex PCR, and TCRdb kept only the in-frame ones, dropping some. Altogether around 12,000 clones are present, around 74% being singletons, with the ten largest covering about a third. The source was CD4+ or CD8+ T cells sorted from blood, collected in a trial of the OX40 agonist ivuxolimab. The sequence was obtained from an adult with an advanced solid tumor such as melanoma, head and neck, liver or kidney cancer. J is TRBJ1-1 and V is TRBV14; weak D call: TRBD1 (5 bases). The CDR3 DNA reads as TGTGCCAGCAGCCCCCATGGGGGTTGGACTGAAGCTTTCTTT. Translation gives CASSPHGGWTEAFF.